The 19 T cell receptor beta chains in this list originate from one sample, sequenced in a study of blood T cell repertoires in COVID-19. The table came from immunoSEQ multiplex PCR; TCRdb's copy has only in-frame clones and leaves some out. The table has about 58,000 clones, 83% seen once. Material: peripheral blood. The receptors originated from a man in his forties or fifties with COVID-19, enrolled during active disease.

The V and J genes are TRBV7-3 and TRBJ2-1; 7 bases match TRBD2. CDR3 length: 15 residues. Germline CDR1 reads SGHTA; CDR2 reads FQGTGA. The V gene end was trimmed by 1 base and the J gene end by 9 bases; junction bases not matched to a gene: 9. CDR3 residues: CASSLISGGRGEQFF. The CDR3 DNA reads as TGTGCCAGCAGCTTAATTTCGGGAGGAAGGGGTGAGCAGTTCTTC.

The rearrangement joins TRBV5-5 to TRBJ2-5; a weak D match, TRBD2 (5 bases). Germline V gives CDR1 SGHKS, CDR2 YYEKEE (reference sequence). The CDR3 is 14 amino acids. Trimming pared 3 bases from V and 5 bases from J, leaving 14 bases between. The CDR3: CASSWTLSGETQYF. DNA for the CDR3: TGTGCCAGCAGCTGGACTCTTTCGGGGGAGACCCAGTACTTC.

The rearrangement links TRBV14 to TRBJ2-1; 9 positions match TRBD1. V lost 3 bases to trimming and J lost 4 bases; unmatched junction nucleotides: 7. The CDR3 consists of 16 residues. Germline lookup yields CDR1 SGHDN and CDR2 FVKESK. CDR3 DNA sequence: TGTGCCAGCAGCCACCGGGACAGGGCCATTTACAATGAGCAGTTCTTC. Encoded protein: CASSHRDRAIYNEQFF.

The chain is built from TRBV12-3 or TRBV12-4 and TRBJ1-2, with D possibly matching TRBD1 (5 bases). V shed 1 base and J shed 4 bases, with 7 bases lying between them. CDR3 length: 13 residues. The CDR3 protein is CASSLDRRYGYTF. Written as DNA, the CDR3 is TGTGCCAGCAGTTTAGACAGGCGCTATGGCTACACCTTC.

J is TRBJ1-4 and V is TRBV30, with D possibly being TRBD1 (6 bases). The CDR3 runs 13 residues. Germline V gene data show CDR1 as GTSNPN and CDR2 as SVGIG (reference sequence). The V end lost 2 bases, the J end lost 8 bases, and 12 bases lay between the germline ends. This chain's CDR3 is CAWSLRTAEKLFF. CDR3 sequence (DNA): TGTGCCTGGAGTCTCCGGACAGCCGAAAAACTGTTTTTT.

V is TRBV12-3 or TRBV12-4 and J is TRBJ2-3; D may be TRBD2 (6 bases). There are 11 residues in the CDR3. V lost 5 bases and J 9 bases, leaving 9 bases between the germline ends. The CDR3 spells CASSIAGTQYF. The DNA for the CDR3 is TGTGCCAGCAGTATCGCGGGAACGCAGTATTTT.

In this sample, this clone turned up a few times. V and J are TRBV29-1 and TRBJ2-2, with 7 bases fitting TRBD2. Germline trimming cut 4 bases from V and 4 bases from J; bases unmatched to any gene: 6. This CDR3 has 14 amino acids. The V gene's germline CDR1 is SQVTM and CDR2 ANQGSEA. Here the CDR3 DNA reads TGCAGCGTTGCTAGCGGAGTTGGCACCGGGGAGCTGTTTTTT. Translating gives CSVASGVGTGELFF.

This clone came up a few times. The chain links TRBV11-2 to TRBJ2-1; TRBD2 might be the D (6 bases). V gave up 6 bases and J gave up 0 bases, with 12 bases separating them. The CDR3 length is 15 residues. Germline CDR1 is SGHAT and CDR2 is FQNNGV. The DNA of the CDR3 is TGTGCCAGCAGTATGGGGGGAAGCTCCTACAATGAGCAGTTCTTC. Translation: CASSMGGSSYNEQFF.

This chain joins TRBV11-2 and TRBJ2-1; perhaps TRBD2 as D (6 bases). With 3 bases removed from V and 0 bases from J, the gap between germline ends came to 9 bases. The CDR3 spans 15 residues. Germline loops: CDR1 SGHAT, CDR2 FQNNGV. Written as DNA, the CDR3 is TGTGCCAGCAGCTTTAGCGGAGACTCCTACAATGAGCAGTTCTTC. Protein: CASSFSGDSYNEQFF.

This rearrangement joins TRBV19 to TRBJ2-1, with TRBD2 identical over 11 bases. The CDR3 is 15 amino acids. V gave up 5 bases and J gave up 10 bases; unmatched junction bases: 10. Germline V lookup: CDR1 LNHDA, CDR2 SQIVND (reference sequence). The CDR3 DNA reads TGTGCCAGTAGTCCCACCACTAGCGGGAGAGGGGAGCAGTTCTTC. Translating it yields CASSPTTSGRGEQFF.

The rearrangement uses TRBV5-1 and TRBJ2-3; D gene unclear. Germline V gene data show CDR1 as SGHRS and CDR2 as YFSETQ. The CDR3 covers 14 residues. V was cut by 0 bases and J by 2 bases, with 7 bases left in between. CDR3 in amino acids: CASSLGQNTDTQYF. Here the CDR3 DNA reads TGCGCCAGCAGCTTGGGGCAGAACACAGATACGCAGTATTTT.

This chain uses TRBV27 with TRBJ2-1; 8 bases agree with TRBD2. The V and J ends lost 5 bases and 4 bases, in that order; junction bases with no gene match: 10. This CDR3 region has 16 residues. Germline V CDR1 and CDR2: MNHEY, SMNVEV (reference sequence). This chain's CDR3 is CASSLLTSDLYNEQFF. CDR3 DNA sequence: TGTGCCAGCAGTCTCCTGACTAGCGATTTGTACAATGAGCAGTTCTTC.

This clone has a handful of counts. The chain recombines TRBV20-1 with TRBJ1-1; D gene uncertain. The CDR3 spans 13 residues. V lost 3 bases and J lost 4, with 12 bases in between. Germline loops: CDR1 DFQATT, CDR2 SNEGSKA (reference sequence). CDR3 protein: CSASSGDFTEAFF. Written as DNA, the CDR3 is TGCAGTGCTAGTAGCGGGGATTTCACTGAAGCTTTCTTT.

The chain carries TRBV3-1 (or the pseudogene TRBV3-2) and TRBJ2-3; the match to TRBD2 covers 11 bases. This CDR3 contains 18 residues. Per the germline V gene, CDR1 is LGHDT and CDR2 is YNNKEL (reference sequence). J gave up 3 bases and V 0 bases, and 8 bases lay outside the gene matches. The CDR3 DNA follows: TGTGCCAGCAGCCAAGAAGGTCTAGCGGGAGGCGGGACAGATACGCAGTATTTT. Amino acid sequence: CASSQEGLAGGGTDTQYF.

The rearrangement joins TRBV24-1 to TRBJ2-1; tentative D call: TRBD1 (6 bases). Germline CDR1 is KGHDR and CDR2 is SFDVKD. This CDR3 is 14 amino acids long. V lost 10 bases and J 1 base, leaving 13 bases between the germline ends. The CDR3, as DNA: TGTGCCACAGCCGGGACACCTTCCTACAATGAGCAGTTCTTC. Translation gives CATAGTPSYNEQFF.

This clone was detected only once. This chain joins TRBV28 and TRBJ1-6, with D possibly being TRBD1 (6 bases). The CDR3 consists of 16 residues. Trimming cost V 7 bases and J 9 bases, with 22 bases left between them. Germline CDR1 and CDR2: MDHEN and SYDVKM. CDR3 loop: CASMPSAGAGSSPLHF. CDR3 DNA sequence: TGTGCCAGCATGCCCTCGGCGGGGGCCGGCAGTTCACCCCTCCACTTT. Filled out from reference TRBV28 and TRBJ1-6, the complete variable domain reads DVKVTQSSRYLVKRTGEKVFLECVQDMDHENMFWYRQDPGLGLRLIYFSYDVKMKEKGDIPEGYSVSREKKERFSLILESASTNQTSMYLCASMPSAGAGSSPLHFGNGTRLTVT.

The chain is built from TRBV7-9 and TRBJ2-1, with D unresolved. V lost 10 bases and J 10 bases, leaving 17 bases between the germline ends. Germline V gene data show CDR1 as SEHNR and CDR2 as FQNEAQ (reference sequence). This CDR3 contains 12 residues. The CDR3 reads CATSPLVLEQFF. CDR3 nucleotides: TGTGCCACGTCCCCCCTAGTTTTAGAGCAGTTCTTC. Variable domain in full (rest from reference TRBV7-9 and TRBJ2-1): DTGVSQNPRHKITKRGQNVTFRCDPISEHNRLYWYRQTLGQGPEFLTYFQNEAQLEKSRLLSDRFSAERPKGSFSTLEIQRTEQGDSAMYLCATSPLVLEQFFGPGTRLTVL.

The chain has TRBV5-6 and TRBJ2-5, with 10 bases identical to TRBD2. The CDR3 consists of 16 residues. The germline CDR1 and CDR2 sequences are SGHDT and YYEEEE. After removal of 2 bases from V and 6 bases from J, the junction contained 10 bases not matched to a gene. CDR3 in DNA: TGTGCCAGCAGCTTCGAGCTAGCGGGAGTCGTAAAGACCCAGTACTTC. Protein product: CASSFELAGVVKTQYF.

This clone was counted only a few times. The chain is built from TRBV11-2 and TRBJ1-1; TRBD1 aligns across 8 bases. Germline CDR1 SGHAT, CDR2 FQNNGV. Unmatched junction bases numbered 5, after V lost 5 bases and J lost 6 bases. This CDR3 has 13 amino acids. This CDR3 reads CASSNDRGPEAFF. The DNA of the CDR3 is TGTGCCAGCAGCAACGACAGGGGTCCTGAAGCTTTCTTT.